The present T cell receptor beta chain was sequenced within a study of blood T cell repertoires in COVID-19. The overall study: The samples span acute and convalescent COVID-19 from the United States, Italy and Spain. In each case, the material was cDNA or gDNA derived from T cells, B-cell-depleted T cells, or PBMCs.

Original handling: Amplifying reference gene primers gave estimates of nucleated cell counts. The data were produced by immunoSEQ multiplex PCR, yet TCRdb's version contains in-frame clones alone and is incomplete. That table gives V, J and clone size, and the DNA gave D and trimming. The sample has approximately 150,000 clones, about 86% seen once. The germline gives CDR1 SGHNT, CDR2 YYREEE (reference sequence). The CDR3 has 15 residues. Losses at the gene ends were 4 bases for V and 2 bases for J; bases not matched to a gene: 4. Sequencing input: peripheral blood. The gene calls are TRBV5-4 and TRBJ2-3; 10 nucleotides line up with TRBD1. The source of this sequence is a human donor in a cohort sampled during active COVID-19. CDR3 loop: CASSEGTGATDTQYF. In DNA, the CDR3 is TGTGCCAGCAGCGAAGGGACAGGGGCCACAGATACGCAGTATTTT.